A selection of T cell receptor beta chains follows, all from one sample in a study of spatial heterogeneity in lung cancer. One entry per CDR3 protein results from TCRdb running MiXCR on the 5' RACE reads. This table has about 10,000 distinct CDR3 sequences, less than 30% appearing once. Source: PBMCs, taken at follow-up. These receptors originate from a female donor with early-stage non-small cell lung cancer. Both conserved end residues are part of each CDR3. A D gene is named only where the DNA matches it firmly. Expanded clones are given a class, and other clones once, few, many or no size at all.

>TRBV7-2|.|TRBJ2-1|few
TGTGCCAGCAGCTTTAGGGGGAGCCCCAGTTACAATGAGCAGTTCTTC
CASSFRGSPSYNEQFF
>TRBV27|TRBD1|TRBJ1-1|.
TGTGCCAGCAGAAGGGACAGGGGAAATCGGGATACTGAAGCTTTCTTT
CASRRDRGNRDTEAFF
>TRBV7-9|TRBD2|TRBJ2-7|.
TGTGCCAGCAGCTTAGCGGGGGTCGGGAGGTCCTACGAGCAGTACTTC
CASSLAGVGRSYEQYF
>TRBV6-5|.|TRBJ1-2|medium-sized
TGTGCCAGCAGTAACGACAGGTTCAACTATGGCTACACCTTC
CASSNDRFNYGYTF
>TRBV27|TRBD2|TRBJ2-1|.
TGTGCCAGCAGTTCCTTAGCGGGAGGGTACAATGAGCAGTTCTTC
CASSSLAGGYNEQFF
>TRBV2|.|TRBJ2-7|.
TGTGCCAGCAGTGTATTAAGGATCGAGCAGTACTTC
CASSVLRIEQYF
>TRBV14|.|TRBJ1-2|medium-sized
TGTGCCAGCCGTGGGACAATCAACTATGGCTACACCTTC
CASRGTINYGYTF
>TRBV19|TRBD2|TRBJ2-4|.
TGTGCCAGTAGTTTCGGGACTAGCGGGAGGGCCGGGTTTCAGTACTTC
CASSFGTSGRAGFQYF
>TRBV11-2|TRBD2|TRBJ2-1|.
TGTGCCAGCACTAAAGGAGGAGCGGGGGATCCCTACAATGAGCAGTTCTTC
CASTKGGAGDPYNEQFF
>TRBV5-4|TRBD2|TRBJ2-1|medium-sized
TGTGCCAGCAGCCGGACTAGCGGGAGTATATCGGCTGAGCAGTTCTTC
CASSRTSGSISAEQFF
>TRBV12-3/TRBV12-4|TRBD1|TRBJ2-1|few
TGTGCCAGCAGTTTGTCGGGACAGGGGAACAATGAGCAGTTCTTC
CASSLSGQGNNEQFF
>TRBV6-2/TRBV6-3|.|TRBJ1-1|few
TGTGCCAGCAGTTCCCCGAACACTGAAGCTTTCTTT
CASSSPNTEAFF
>TRBV11-3|.|TRBJ2-2|medium-sized
TGTGCCAGCAGAAGGGACGTCGGGGAGCTGTTTTTT
CASRRDVGELFF
>TRBV14|.|TRBJ2-5|.
TGTGCCAGCAGCCAAGATTCCGGGTTCGGGACCCAGTACTTC
CASSQDSGFGTQYF
>TRBV7-2|.|TRBJ1-5|few
TGTGCCAGCAGCTCCGGGGCCGACAATCCCCAGCATTTT
CASSSGADNPQHF
>TRBV7-2|TRBD1|TRBJ1-2|few
TGTGCCAGCAGCCCGGGACAGACCCCACGCTATGGCTACACCTTC
CASSPGQTPRYGYTF
>TRBV6-5|.|TRBJ2-3|medium-sized
TGTGCCAGCAGTTACTCGGACGGGAGCACAGATACGCAGTATTTT
CASSYSDGSTDTQYF
>TRBV28|.|TRBJ2-3|.
TGTGCCAGCAGTTCAATGGTCGGGAACACAGATACGCAGTATTTT
CASSSMVGNTDTQYF
>TRBV6-2/TRBV6-3|TRBD2|TRBJ2-4|few
TGTGCCAGCCGGAAGCGGGAGGGGTACATTCAGTACTTC
CASRKREGYIQYF
>TRBV29-1|.|TRBJ1-6|few
TGCAGCGTCGGAAATTCACCCCTCCACTTT
CSVGNSPLHF
>TRBV29-1|TRBD1|TRBJ2-1|few
TGCAGCGTTGGGACGCAGCAGGGGGCTGCGCAGTTCTTC
CSVGTQQGAAQFF
>TRBV11-2|.|TRBJ2-3|.
TGTGCCAGCAGCCCTCTAGGGGGAATCGAGAGAGATACGCAGTATTTT
CASSPLGGIERDTQYF
>TRBV11-1|.|TRBJ2-1|.
TGTGCCAGCAGCCCAGCCGAGAGATACAATGAGCAGTTCTTC
CASSPAERYNEQFF
>TRBV6-6|.|TRBJ1-5|.
TGTGCCAGCAGTTCCACGACAGAAAATCAGCCCCAGCATTTT
CASSSTTENQPQHF
>TRBV7-9|.|TRBJ1-1|medium-sized
TGTGCCAGCAGCTTAACCGAGAACACTGAAGCTTTCTTT
CASSLTENTEAFF
>TRBV11-2|TRBD1|TRBJ1-5|.
TGTGCCAGCAGTATGGGACAGCCAAAGGGTCAGCCCCAGCATTTT
CASSMGQPKGQPQHF
>TRBV11-3|TRBD2|TRBJ2-1|.
TGTGCCAGCAGCCCTTTAGCGGGAGGGAACGAGCAGTTCTTC
CASSPLAGGNEQFF
>TRBV28|.|TRBJ2-1|few
TGTGCCAGCCATGGGCCCAGGGGTTTCGCGTTCTTC
CASHGPRGFAFF
>TRBV5-1|.|TRBJ1-4|.
TGCGCCAGCAGCTTTGGAGAGGTCGCGGAAAAACTGTTTTTT
CASSFGEVAEKLFF
>TRBV19|TRBD2|TRBJ2-7|medium-sized
TGTGCCAGCGGAACTAGCGGGGGCTCCTACGAGCAGTACTTC
CASGTSGGSYEQYF
>TRBV12-5|TRBD2|TRBJ2-1|.
TGTGCTAGTGGTAGAAGCGGGAACTACAATGAGCAGCTCTTC
CASGRSGNYNEQLF
>TRBV9|.|TRBJ2-7|medium-sized
TGTGCCAGCAGCGTAGCTCATCCGGGCTCCGAGCAGTACTTC
CASSVAHPGSEQYF
>TRBV18|TRBD2|TRBJ2-1|.
TGTGCCAGCTCCCCAGGACTAGCGGGAGTTAATGAGCAGTTCTTC
CASSPGLAGVNEQFF
>TRBV6-5|.|TRBJ2-7|.
TGTGCCAGCAGTATCCACAGGGTAAAACCCTACGAGCAGTACTTC
CASSIHRVKPYEQYF
>TRBV5-6|.|TRBJ1-1|.
TGTGCCAGCAGCCTGCGGGGAACTGAAGCTTTCTTT
CASSLRGTEAFF
>TRBV6-2/TRBV6-3|.|TRBJ2-1|few
TGTGCCAGCAGAGGGCCGTCCTACAATGAGCAGTTCTTC
CASRGPSYNEQFF
>TRBV4-3|.|TRBJ2-1|.
TGCGCCAGCAGCCAAGGGTTTCCTAGCCATGAGCAGTTCTTC
CASSQGFPSHEQFF
>TRBV5-1|TRBD1|TRBJ1-3|few
TGCGCCAGCAGTACAGGGGTAATTGGAAACACCATATATTTT
CASSTGVIGNTIYF
>TRBV11-2|TRBD1|TRBJ1-1|.
TGTGCCAGCAGCTTAGTTGCGTTTCGGACAGGGGCCCTGAACACTGAAGCTTTCTTT
CASSLVAFRTGALNTEAFF